Each of the 12 T cell receptor beta chains below was sequenced from the same sample in a study of blood T cells in healthy people across ages. Then a second PCR, running roughly 7 to 11 cycles, was carried out with a sample-barcoded 5' primer and a J-beta primer mix. TCRdb passed the 5' RACE reads through MiXCR, listing each CDR3 protein once. Altogether 600,000 or so distinct CDR3 sequences are present, around 21% being singletons, with the ten largest covering 3% to 4%. Sequenced: blood. All receptors come from a man between 65 and 85 years old in good health.

This clonotype appeared a few times. The genes are TRBV6-1 and TRBJ1-2; D not resolved. CDR1 is MNHNS, CDR2 SASEGT, per germline. Trimming took 2 bases from V and 2 from J, leaving 18 bases between them. The CDR3 is 17 amino acids. The CDR3 nucleotides read TGTGCCAGCAGTGAATCTCTCTTAGTTGGAATGAACTATGGCTACACCTTC. Translating it yields CASSESLLVGMNYGYTF.

The V gene is TRBV4-1, the J gene TRBJ1-2, with D unclear. V was cut by 5 bases and J by 0 bases, with 10 bases left in between. The germline V gene encodes CDR1 MGHRA and CDR2 YSYEKL. This CDR3 has 14 residues. The CDR3: CASSAHGSNYGYTF. CDR3 nucleotides: TGCGCCAGCAGCGCTCACGGTTCTAACTATGGCTACACCTTC.

V is TRBV20-1 and J is TRBJ2-1; 7 nucleotides match TRBD2. V was pared by 2 bases and J by 2 bases, with 6 bases of the junction left unmatched. Germline loops: CDR1 DFQATT, CDR2 SNEGSKA (reference sequence). The CDR3 length is 15 residues. CDR3 residues: CSARPIGLAYNEQFF. In nucleotides, the CDR3 is TGCAGTGCTAGACCTATTGGACTAGCCTACAATGAGCAGTTCTTC.

In its sample, this clonotype was seen a few times. The chain recombines TRBV27 with TRBJ2-5; unclear D gene. Trimming removed 5 bases from V and 4 bases from J, with 11 bases in between. The CDR3 contains 13 residues. CDR1 and CDR2 from the germline V gene are MNHEY and SMNVEV (reference sequence). The chain's CDR3 is CASSPGVGETQYF. The CDR3 DNA reads as TGTGCCAGCAGTCCTGGGGTGGGAGAGACCCAGTACTTC.

This chain links TRBV6-5 with TRBJ2-7; the D gene could be TRBD1 or TRBD2 (5 bases each). V lost 8 bases to trimming and J lost 9 bases, with 17 bases between them. Germline lookup yields CDR1 MNHEY and CDR2 SVGAGI. This CDR3 spans 12 amino acids. The CDR3 loop is CASGPGTGRQYF. The CDR3 DNA is TGTGCCAGCGGACCAGGGACGGGGAGGCAGTACTTC.

The chain recombines TRBV7-9 with TRBJ1-4, with TRBD1 matching over 8 bases. The CDR3 is made up of 19 amino acids. The germline V gene has CDR1 SEHNR and CDR2 FQNEAQ (reference sequence). The junction had 22 bases not matched to a gene; V was cut back by 6 bases and J by 7 bases. CDR3 DNA sequence: TGTGCCAGCAGTGCGGGGGAGGACAGGGATGGATGGTTCGGTGAAAAACTGTTTTTT. Protein: CASSAGEDRDGWFGEKLFF.

This clonotype was detected many times. The junction departs from germline at one end; a sequencing error may be responsible. The chain carries TRBV7-3 and TRBJ2-3; 10 positions match TRBD1. CDR3 size: 15 residues. Germline CDR1 is SGHTA and CDR2 is FQGTGA. As DNA, the CDR3 is TGTGCTAGCAGCTTAACAGGACAGGGGGTCGATACGCAGTATTTT. It codes for CASSLTGQGVDTQYF.

This clonotype showed up just a few times. The rearrangement joins TRBV2 to TRBJ2-7; D not resolved. The CDR3 spans 11 residues. Germline CDR1 and CDR2: SNHLY and FYNNEI. V dropped 7 bases and J dropped 6 bases, with 10 bases sitting between them. The CDR3 loop reads CASKERAEQYF. In DNA, the CDR3 is TGTGCCAGCAAAGAAAGAGCCGAGCAGTACTTC.

The chain has TRBV15 and TRBJ2-2; 12 bases match TRBD2. This CDR3 is 16 amino acids long. Unmatched junction bases numbered 4, after V lost 2 bases and J lost 6 bases. CDR1 LNHNV and CDR2 YYDKDF come from the germline V gene (reference sequence). The CDR3 region has the DNA TGTGCCACCAGCAGACCGACTAGCGGGAGACCCGGGGAGCTGTTTTTT. Its translation is CATSRPTSGRPGELFF.

Many counts were recorded for this clonotype. The chain recombines TRBV5-6 with TRBJ1-4; D uncertain. The CDR3 spans 13 residues. CDR1 is SGHDT, CDR2 YYEEEE, per germline. V was pared by 2 bases and J by 3 bases, with 5 bases between. The CDR3 reads CASSLRANEKLFF. The CDR3, as DNA: TGTGCCAGCAGCTTACGGGCTAATGAAAAACTGTTTTTT.

This chain joins TRBV6-1 and TRBJ2-3, with 10 bases identical to TRBD2. The CDR3 contains 16 residues. Trimming cost V 5 bases and J 1 base; bases outside gene matches: 6. CDR1 MNHNS and CDR2 SASEGT come from the germline V gene. The CDR3 nucleotides read TGTGCCAGCAGTTTCGCCGGGACTAGCGGCACAGATACGCAGTATTTT. It is translated as CASSFAGTSGTDTQYF.

This clonotype was found a few times. The chain recombines TRBV2 with TRBJ2-2; 8 nucleotides match TRBD1. Germline assignment: CDR1 SNHLY and CDR2 FYNNEI. This CDR3 spans 15 amino acids. The J segment lost 3 bases and the V segment lost 6 bases, leaving 6 bases of the junction unmatched. CDR3 loop: CASRTGTGHTGELFF. CDR3 sequence (DNA): TGTGCCAGCAGAACCGGGACAGGTCACACCGGGGAGCTGTTTTTT.